The 23 T cell receptor beta chains below come from one sample, sequenced in a study of T-cell reconstitution after alpha-beta-depleted transplantation in children. A library of TCRbeta sequences, prepared with unique molecular identifiers, was generated. TCRdb processed the PCR reads anew with MiXCR; each CDR3 protein has one entry. The profile shows roughly 180,000 distinct CDR3 sequences, less than 15% of them singletons. The sample here was PBMCs from the stem cell graft donor, taken from the stem cell graft. These receptors all stem from a human donor who donated a stem cell graft to a child with acute lymphoblastic leukemia.

In the case of this clonotype: A much larger clone sits a single nucleotide away, making a read error possible. The chain combines TRBV12-3 or TRBV12-4 with TRBJ2-3; 8 bases are a match to TRBD2. This CDR3 comprises 17 residues. V gave up 5 bases and J gave up 2 bases; unmatched junction bases: 12. The CDR3 reads CASSVSFAGGITDTQYF. The CDR3 bases are TGTGCCAGCAGTGTCTCTTTTGCGGGAGGAATCACAGATACGCAGTATTTT.

This clonotype came up many times. The J gene is TRBJ2-7, the V gene TRBV12-3 or TRBV12-4, with TRBD1 as a possible D gene (6 bases). CDR3 length equals 12 residues. Trimming removed 6 bases from V and 2 bases from J, with 8 bases in between. DNA of the CDR3: TGTGCCAGCAGCCAGGGGACCTACGAGCAGTACTTC. Translating it yields CASSQGTYEQYF.

Ten or more counts support this clonotype. The CDR3 sequence is CASSLELKQETQYF. Here the CDR3 DNA reads TGTGCCAGCAGCTTAGAATTAAAACAAGAGACCCAGTACTTC. This sequence joins TRBV11-3 and TRBJ2-5; D uncertain. Trimming cost V 0 bases and J 2 bases, with 7 bases left between them. Germline loops: CDR1 SGHNT, CDR2 YENEEA. The CDR3 spans 14 residues.

The chain links TRBV25-1 to TRBJ2-1, with a weak D call TRBD2 (6 bases). This CDR3 contains 15 residues. Germline CDR1 is MGHDK and CDR2 is SYGVNS. Trimming pared 6 bases from V and 7 bases from J, leaving 19 bases between. The CDR3 loop is CASSPRRASGNEQFF. In nucleotides, the CDR3 is TGTGCCAGCAGCCCACGGAGGGCCTCGGGAAATGAGCAGTTCTTC.

The gene calls are TRBV6-2 or TRBV6-3 and TRBJ2-1; tentative D call: TRBD2 (5 bases). This CDR3 region has 15 residues. Germline V lookup: CDR1 MNHEY, CDR2 SVGEGT. V was pared by 8 bases and J by 0 bases, with 14 bases between. This CDR3 reads CASGDSDTSYNEQFF. CDR3 nucleotide sequence: TGTGCCAGCGGAGATAGCGACACCTCCTACAATGAGCAGTTCTTC.

This clonotype was detected ten times or more. The V call is TRBV12-3 or TRBV12-4, the J call TRBJ2-1; D gene uncertain. Trimming shortened V by 1 base and J by 8 bases, and 3 bases separated the two germline ends. There are 11 residues in the CDR3. CDR3 amino acids: CASSLGYEQFF. DNA for the CDR3: TGTGCCAGCAGTTTAGGGTATGAGCAGTTCTTC.

This clonotype was counted many times. The rearrangement links TRBV20-1 to TRBJ2-1; TRBD2 might be the D (7 bases). The V and J ends lost 7 bases and 9 bases respectively, with 16 bases between them. Germline lookup yields CDR1 DFQATT and CDR2 SNEGSKA (reference sequence). The CDR3 has 12 amino acids. For the CDR3, the DNA is TGCAGTGAGGGGGGGAGGGCAGGTGAGCAGTTCTTC. Translated, it gives CSEGGRAGEQFF.

A remark on this clonotype: A much larger clone lies a single base off, so this may be a read error. V and J are TRBV12-3 or TRBV12-4 and TRBJ1-1, with D uncertain. This CDR3 region has 13 residues. This CDR3 reads CAISFSWGFEAFF. The CDR3 DNA reads as TGTGCCATCAGTTTTAGTTGGGGTTTTGAAGCTTTCTTT.

The gene calls are TRBV12-3 or TRBV12-4 and TRBJ2-2; either TRBD1 or TRBD2 may fit D (6 bases each). The CDR3 contains 13 residues. V shed 8 bases and J shed 6 bases, with 13 bases lying between them. CDR3 DNA sequence: TGTGCCAGCGCCTCCGGGGGCCCCGGGGAGCTGTTTTTT. Its translation is CASASGGPGELFF.

This clonotype was counted many times. This chain uses TRBV29-1 with TRBJ2-5; the match to TRBD2 covers 11 bases. J gave up 4 bases and V 2 bases, and 12 bases lay outside the gene matches. The CDR3 runs 17 residues. Germline V gene sequence: CDR1 SQVTM, CDR2 ANQGSEA. The CDR3: CSVERGLAGGVGETQYF. CDR3 nucleotides: TGCAGCGTTGAACGGGGGCTAGCGGGAGGAGTTGGAGAGACCCAGTACTTC.

This clonotype was found many times. This chain joins TRBV5-1 and TRBJ2-5; no reliable D call. V lost 6 bases and J 1 base, leaving 13 bases between the germline ends. From germline, CDR1 is SGHRS and CDR2 YFSETQ. The CDR3 runs 14 residues. For the CDR3, the DNA is TGCGCCAGCACCTACGACCGGCGCCAAGAGACCCAGTACTTC. Translating it yields CASTYDRRQETQYF.

In DNA form, the CDR3 reads TGTGCCAGCAGCTTAAGGGGCCCGAACTATGGCTACACCTTC. Residues: CASSLRGPNYGYTF. The V and J genes are TRBV5-4 and TRBJ1-2; weak D call: TRBD1 (5 bases). The ends were cut back, 2 bases at V and 2 bases at J, with 10 bases in the middle. The CDR3 is 14 residues long. Germline-derived CDR1 and CDR2 are SGHNT and YYREEE (reference sequence).

This clonotype was observed many times. The V and J genes are TRBV28 and TRBJ2-7, with D tentatively TRBD2 (6 bases). This CDR3 has 14 residues. Germline V CDR1 and CDR2: MDHEN, SYDVKM. V was clipped by 8 bases and J by 0 bases, with 14 bases between them. CDR3 sequence reads: CASVSGTDSYEQYF. In DNA, the CDR3 is TGTGCCAGCGTGTCCGGGACTGACTCCTACGAGCAGTACTTC.

This clonotype was observed many times. V and J are TRBV7-9 and TRBJ1-1, with D uncertain. V was cut by 9 bases and J by 3 bases, with 11 bases left in between. The CDR3 sequence is 12 residues long. Germline V lookup: CDR1 SEHNR, CDR2 FQNEAQ (reference sequence). CDR3 bases: TGTGCCAGTGAGCGTGGGGACACTGAAGCTTTCTTT. Protein: CASERGDTEAFF.

Many counts were recorded for this clonotype. This chain connects TRBV5-1 to TRBJ2-1; D may be TRBD1 or TRBD2 (5 bases each). CDR3 length equals 16 residues. V was trimmed by 0 bases and J by 7 bases, leaving 17 bases between them. Germline lookup yields CDR1 SGHRS and CDR2 YFSETQ. The CDR3 DNA follows: TGCGCCAGCAGCTTGGCGGGGCCAAGAAGTGGGAATGAGCAGTTCTTC. Amino acid sequence: CASSLAGPRSGNEQFF.

There are many counts of this clonotype. The chain employs TRBV7-2 and TRBJ2-3; unclear D gene. The CDR3 covers 15 residues. Germline-derived CDR1 and CDR2 are SGHTA and FQGNSA. V lost 3 bases to trimming and J lost 5 bases, with 15 bases between them. CDR3 in DNA: TGTGCCAGCAGCTTGTATAGTTTGGTTGTAGATACGCAGTATTTT. Amino acid sequence: CASSLYSLVVDTQYF. Filled out from reference TRBV7-2 and TRBJ2-3, the complete variable domain reads GAGVSQSPSNKVTEKGKDVELRCDPISGHTALYWYRQSLGQGLEFLIYFQGNSAPDKSGLPSDRFSAERTGGSVSTLTIQRTQQEDSAVYLCASSLYSLVVDTQYFGPGTRLTVL.

The sample holds many counts of this clonotype. This chain links TRBV12-3 or TRBV12-4 with TRBJ1-2, with 7 bases fitting TRBD1. Trimming took 8 bases from V and 2 from J; bases not matched to a gene: 5. The CDR3 has 13 residues. DNA of the CDR3: TGTGCCAGCGCAGGGGGGCCGAACTATGGCTACACCTTC. Translating gives CASAGGPNYGYTF.

V gene TRBV11-2 combines with J gene TRBJ2-2; TRBD2 might be the D (6 bases). Deletions cut 3 bases from V and 4 bases from J, with 15 bases between. The CDR3 spans 16 residues. Germline V gives CDR1 SGHAT, CDR2 FQNNGV. CDR3 region: CASSLAGRGGTGELFF. CDR3 sequence (DNA): TGTGCCAGCAGCTTGGCGGGACGTGGGGGCACCGGGGAGCTGTTTTTT.

This clonotype was counted ten times or more. This chain joins TRBV5-1 and TRBJ1-1, with 7 bases fitting TRBD1. Trimming took 0 bases from V and 1 from J; bases not matched to a gene: 12. CDR3 length: 18 amino acids. Germline assignment: CDR1 SGHRS and CDR2 YFSETQ. The CDR3 protein is CASSLDLLGGAPNTEAFF. Here the CDR3 DNA reads TGCGCCAGCAGCTTGGATTTGTTAGGGGGCGCCCCGAACACTGAAGCTTTCTTT.

This clonotype was recorded many times. The gene calls are TRBV5-1 and TRBJ1-4; D unresolved. The CDR3 extends over 13 amino acids. Trimming stripped 0 bases from V and 8 bases from J, with 8 bases between. In germline, CDR1 is SGHRS, CDR2 YFSETQ. CDR3 coding DNA: TGCGCCAGCAGCTTGGCGGTCGGAGAAAAACTGTTTTTT. Translated, it gives CASSLAVGEKLFF.

This chain uses TRBV14 with TRBJ2-2; D gene uncertain. Germline lookup yields CDR1 SGHDN and CDR2 FVKESK. Trimming took 3 bases from V and 2 from J, leaving 19 bases between them. The CDR3 length is 18 residues. In DNA form, the CDR3 reads TGTGCCAGCAGCCACAGCATAGGAGTCCGTGGCAACACCGGGGAGCTGTTTTTT. Protein sequence: CASSHSIGVRGNTGELFF. The entire variable domain, with the rest obtained from reference TRBV14 and TRBJ2-2, is as follows: EAGVTQFPSHSVIEKGQTVTLRCDPISGHDNLYWYRRVMGKEIKFLLHFVKESKQDESGMPNNRFLAERTGGTYSTLKVQPAELEDSGVYFCASSHSIGVRGNTGELFFGEGSRLTVL.

This clonotype was observed at least ten times. V gene TRBV20-1 combines with J gene TRBJ2-1; D tentatively fits TRBD1 or TRBD2 (5 bases each). The CDR3 runs to 13 residues. V lost 3 bases and J 5 bases, leaving 11 bases between the germline ends. Germline V lookup: CDR1 DFQATT, CDR2 SNEGSKA (reference sequence). Written as DNA, the CDR3 is TGCAGTGCTAGGAGGGACCGTAACAATGAGCAGTTCTTC. Translating it yields CSARRDRNNEQFF.

The rearrangement joins TRBV20-1 to TRBJ2-5; 9 bases match TRBD1. J lost 9 bases, V lost 0 bases, and 8 bases had no gene match. This CDR3 is built from 14 residues. Germline V CDR1 and CDR2: DFQATT, SNEGSKA (reference sequence). CDR3 amino acids: CSARDTTGGGPQYF. The CDR3 DNA reads as TGCAGTGCTAGAGACACCACAGGGGGCGGGCCCCAGTACTTC.